The present entry profiles one TCR beta chain with its context. Its cognate antigen is unknown. This record comes from a study of radiotherapy plus CTLA-4 blockade in lung cancer. Study information: Disease control was present in around a third of patients, and objective responses in about 18%.

Produced via immunoSEQ multiplex PCR; TCRdb's table is partial and in-frame only. The table has 25,000 to 35,000 clones, approximately 82% seen once. The study gave focal radiation plus ipilimumab CTLA-4 blockade to patients with chemo-refractory metastatic non-small-cell lung cancer. The study, taken as a whole, reports: Some TCR clones had been derived from tumors. These clones expanded in peripheral blood after radiotherapy plus ipilimumab. The best prediction of response reportedly came from early blood T cell clone dynamics, with interferon-beta.

The CDR3 runs to 12 residues. Germline V lookup: CDR1 SGHNT, CDR2 YYREEE (reference sequence). V dropped 9 bases and J dropped 4 bases, with 13 bases sitting between them. This sequence joins TRBV5-4 and TRBJ1-1; D not certain. The sample in question was peripheral blood, obtained from a patient treated with radiotherapy plus ipilimumab. This TCR derives from a human donor with non-small cell lung cancer who had stable disease on radiotherapy plus ipilimumab. CDR3 bases: TGTGCCACCCTCGGTTTTGGCACTGAAGCTTTCTTT. Translating it yields CATLGFGTEAFF.